This T cell receptor beta chain was retrieved from a study of spatial heterogeneity in lung cancer. Turning to the study itself: Consistently, beta-chain sequences turned up in larger numbers than alpha-chain sequences did.

On each TCR cDNA molecule, a unique molecular identifier was present. TCRdb ran MiXCR on the 5' RACE reads and lists one entry per CDR3 protein. The sample includes about 52,000 distinct CDR3 sequences, less than 8.5% of them seen just once. Stated time point: sample taken at primary tumor resection. No cells were sorted before sequencing. The whole RNA sequenced was extracted from tumor, nontumor lung or frozen PBMC. This clonotype was found many times. The antigen is not known. The germline gives CDR1 SGHTA, CDR2 FQGNSA. The ends lost 8 bases at V and 1 base at J; junction bases unmatched: 9. The CDR3 has 15 residues. The study's findings and limits: The study found ubiquitous expanded tumor TCRs in blood more at resection than follow-up.

V usage is TRBV7-2 and J usage is TRBJ2-5; TRBD2 matches 8 bases. Sequencing was performed on PBMCs, taken at surgery. The sequence was collected from a female donor with early-stage non-small cell lung cancer. The CDR3 region has the DNA TGTGCCAGCTCTCGGTCCCGGGGGGGCCAAGAGACCCAGTACTTC. Residues: CASSRSRGGQETQYF.